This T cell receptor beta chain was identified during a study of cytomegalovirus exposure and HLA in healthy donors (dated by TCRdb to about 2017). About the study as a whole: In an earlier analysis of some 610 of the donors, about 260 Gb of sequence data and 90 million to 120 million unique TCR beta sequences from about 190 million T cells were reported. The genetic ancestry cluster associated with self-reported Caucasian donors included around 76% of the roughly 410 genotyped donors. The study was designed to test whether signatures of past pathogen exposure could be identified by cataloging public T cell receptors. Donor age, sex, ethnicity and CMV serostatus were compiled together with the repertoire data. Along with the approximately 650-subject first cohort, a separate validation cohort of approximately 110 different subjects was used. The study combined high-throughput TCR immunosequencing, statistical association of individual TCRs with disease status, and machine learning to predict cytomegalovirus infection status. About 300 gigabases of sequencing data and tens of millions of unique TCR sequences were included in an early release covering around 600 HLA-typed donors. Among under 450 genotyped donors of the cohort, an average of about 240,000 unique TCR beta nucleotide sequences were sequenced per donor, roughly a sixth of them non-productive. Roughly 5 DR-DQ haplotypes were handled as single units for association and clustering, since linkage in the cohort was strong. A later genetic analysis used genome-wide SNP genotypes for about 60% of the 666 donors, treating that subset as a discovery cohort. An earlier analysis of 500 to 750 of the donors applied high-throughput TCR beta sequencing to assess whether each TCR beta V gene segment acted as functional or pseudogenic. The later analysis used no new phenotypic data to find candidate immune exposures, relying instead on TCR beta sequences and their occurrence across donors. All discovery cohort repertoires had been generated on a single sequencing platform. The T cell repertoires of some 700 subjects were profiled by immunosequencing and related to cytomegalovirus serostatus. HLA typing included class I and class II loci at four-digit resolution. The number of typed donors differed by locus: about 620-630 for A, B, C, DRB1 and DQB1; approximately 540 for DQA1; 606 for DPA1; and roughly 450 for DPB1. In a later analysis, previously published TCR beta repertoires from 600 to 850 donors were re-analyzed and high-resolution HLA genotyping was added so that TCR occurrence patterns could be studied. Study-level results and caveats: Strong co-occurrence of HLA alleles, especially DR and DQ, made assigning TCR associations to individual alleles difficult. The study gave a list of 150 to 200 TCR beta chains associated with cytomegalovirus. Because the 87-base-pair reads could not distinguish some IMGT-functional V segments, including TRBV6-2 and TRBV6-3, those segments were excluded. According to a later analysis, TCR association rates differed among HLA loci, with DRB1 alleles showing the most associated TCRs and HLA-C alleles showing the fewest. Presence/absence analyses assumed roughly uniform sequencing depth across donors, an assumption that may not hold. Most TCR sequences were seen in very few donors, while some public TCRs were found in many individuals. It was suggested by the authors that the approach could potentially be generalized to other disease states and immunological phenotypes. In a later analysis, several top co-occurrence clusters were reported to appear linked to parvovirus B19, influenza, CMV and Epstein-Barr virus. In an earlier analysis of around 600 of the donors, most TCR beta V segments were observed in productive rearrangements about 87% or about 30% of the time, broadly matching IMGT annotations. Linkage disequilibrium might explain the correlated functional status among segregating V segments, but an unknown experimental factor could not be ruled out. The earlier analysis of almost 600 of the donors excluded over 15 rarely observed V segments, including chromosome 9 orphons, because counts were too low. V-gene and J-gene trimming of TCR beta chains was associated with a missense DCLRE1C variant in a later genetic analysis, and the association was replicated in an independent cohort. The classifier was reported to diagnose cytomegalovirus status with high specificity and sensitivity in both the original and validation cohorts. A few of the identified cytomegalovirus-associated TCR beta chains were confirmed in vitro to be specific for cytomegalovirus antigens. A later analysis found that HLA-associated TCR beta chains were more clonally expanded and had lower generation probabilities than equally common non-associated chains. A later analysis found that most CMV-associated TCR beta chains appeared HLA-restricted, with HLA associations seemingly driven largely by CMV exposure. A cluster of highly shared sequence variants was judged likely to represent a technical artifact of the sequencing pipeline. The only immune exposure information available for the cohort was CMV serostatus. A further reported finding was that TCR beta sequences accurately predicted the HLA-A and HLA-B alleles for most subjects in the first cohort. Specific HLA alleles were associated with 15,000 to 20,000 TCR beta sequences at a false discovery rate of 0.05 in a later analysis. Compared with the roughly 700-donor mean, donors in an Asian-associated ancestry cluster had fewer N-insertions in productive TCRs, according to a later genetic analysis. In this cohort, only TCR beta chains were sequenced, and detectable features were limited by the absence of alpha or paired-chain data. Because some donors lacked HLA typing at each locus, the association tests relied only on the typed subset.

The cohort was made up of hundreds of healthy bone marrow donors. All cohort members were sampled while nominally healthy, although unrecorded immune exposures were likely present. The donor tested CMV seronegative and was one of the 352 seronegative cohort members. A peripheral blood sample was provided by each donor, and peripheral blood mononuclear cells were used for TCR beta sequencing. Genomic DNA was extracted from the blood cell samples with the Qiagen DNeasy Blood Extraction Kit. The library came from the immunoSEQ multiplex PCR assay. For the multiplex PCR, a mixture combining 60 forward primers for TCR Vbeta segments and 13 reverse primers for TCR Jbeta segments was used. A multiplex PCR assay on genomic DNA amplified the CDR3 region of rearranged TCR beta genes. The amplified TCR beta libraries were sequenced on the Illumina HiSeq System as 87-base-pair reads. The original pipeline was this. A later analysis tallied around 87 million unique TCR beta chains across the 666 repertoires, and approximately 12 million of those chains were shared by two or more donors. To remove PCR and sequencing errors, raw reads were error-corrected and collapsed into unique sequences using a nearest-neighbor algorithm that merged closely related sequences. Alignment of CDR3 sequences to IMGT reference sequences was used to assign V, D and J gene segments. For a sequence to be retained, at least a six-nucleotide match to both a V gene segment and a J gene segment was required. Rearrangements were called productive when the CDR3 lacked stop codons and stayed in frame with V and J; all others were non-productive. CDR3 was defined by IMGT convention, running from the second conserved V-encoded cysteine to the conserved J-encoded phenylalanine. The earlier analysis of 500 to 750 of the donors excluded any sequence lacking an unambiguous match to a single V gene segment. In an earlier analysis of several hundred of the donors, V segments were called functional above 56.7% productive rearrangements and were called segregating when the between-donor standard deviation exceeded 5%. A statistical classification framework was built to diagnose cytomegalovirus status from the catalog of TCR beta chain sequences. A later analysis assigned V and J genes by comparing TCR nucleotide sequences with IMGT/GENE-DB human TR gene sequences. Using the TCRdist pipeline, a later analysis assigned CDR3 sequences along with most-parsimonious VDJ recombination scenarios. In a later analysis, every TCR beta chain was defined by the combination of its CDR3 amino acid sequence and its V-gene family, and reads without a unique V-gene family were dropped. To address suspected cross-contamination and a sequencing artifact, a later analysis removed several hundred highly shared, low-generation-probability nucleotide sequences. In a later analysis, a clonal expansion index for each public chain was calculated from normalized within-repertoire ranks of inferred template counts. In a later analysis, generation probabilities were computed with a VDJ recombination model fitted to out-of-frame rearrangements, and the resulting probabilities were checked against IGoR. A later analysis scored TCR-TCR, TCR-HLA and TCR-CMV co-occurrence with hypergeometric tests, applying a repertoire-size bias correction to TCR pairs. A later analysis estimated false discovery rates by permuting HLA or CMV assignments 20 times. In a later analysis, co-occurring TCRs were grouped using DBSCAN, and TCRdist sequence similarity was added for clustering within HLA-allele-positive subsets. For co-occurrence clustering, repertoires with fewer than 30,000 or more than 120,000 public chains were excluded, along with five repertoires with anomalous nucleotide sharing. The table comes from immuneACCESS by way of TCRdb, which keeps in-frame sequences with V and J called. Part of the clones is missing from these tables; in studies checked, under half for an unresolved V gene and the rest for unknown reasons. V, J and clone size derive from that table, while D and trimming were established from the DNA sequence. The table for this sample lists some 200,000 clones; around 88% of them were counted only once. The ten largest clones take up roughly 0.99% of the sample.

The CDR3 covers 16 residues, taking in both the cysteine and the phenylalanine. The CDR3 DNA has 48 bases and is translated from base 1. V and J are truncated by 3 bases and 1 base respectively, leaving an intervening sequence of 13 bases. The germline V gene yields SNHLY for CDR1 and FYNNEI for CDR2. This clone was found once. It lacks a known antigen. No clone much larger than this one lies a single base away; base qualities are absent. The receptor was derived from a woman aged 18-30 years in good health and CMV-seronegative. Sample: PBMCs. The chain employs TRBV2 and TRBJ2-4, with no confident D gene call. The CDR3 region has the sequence CASSERYSYAKNIQYF. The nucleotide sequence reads TGTGCCAGCAGTGAGAGGTACTCCTATGCCAAAAACATTCAGTACTTC.